These 3 T cell receptor beta chains share one sample of origin, sequenced in a study of PD-1 blockade in mismatch repair-deficient tumors (dated by TCRdb to between 2016 and 2019). The library was produced with the immunoSEQ multiplex PCR assay. TCRdb carries this immuneACCESS record with in-frame sequences only. Its versions omit some clonotypes, under half of them owing to an unresolved V gene in the studies checked, with the rest unexplained. Here the sample has roughly 110,000 clones; 60% to 85% occur a single time. Of the sample, 4.5% to 5.5% falls within the top ten clones. The sequences come from peripheral blood, collected approximately 64 weeks after starting pembrolizumab. These receptors all stem from an adult with mismatch repair-deficient cancer.

V is TRBV6-5 and J is TRBJ2-3; no clear D. Per germline, CDR1 MNHEY and CDR2 SVGAGI. The germline V and J ends were trimmed by 2 bases and 0 bases, with 3 bases remaining between them. The CDR3 has 13 residues. DNA for the CDR3: TGTGCCAGCAGTTACGGGAGCACAGATACGCAGTATTTT. This gives the protein CASSYGSTDTQYF.

The chain employs TRBV5-1 and TRBJ1-5, with 7 bases that match TRBD1. Per germline, CDR1 SGHRS and CDR2 YFSETQ. There are 15 residues in the CDR3. The V gene end was trimmed by 4 bases and the J gene end by 7 bases; junction bases not matched to a gene: 11. The chain's CDR3 is CASSLGDRVEQPQHF. The DNA for the CDR3 is TGCGCCAGCAGCCTGGGAGACAGGGTTGAACAGCCCCAGCATTTT.

This rearrangement joins TRBV7-2 to TRBJ2-3; D remains unclear. Deletions cut 0 bases from V and 4 bases from J, with 5 bases between. This CDR3 has 13 amino acids. Germline CDR1 reads SGHTA; CDR2 reads FQGNSA. The CDR3: CASSLARPDTQYF. In DNA, the CDR3 is TGTGCCAGCAGCTTAGCTAGACCAGATACGCAGTATTTT.